The rows below give T cell receptor beta chains drawn from one sample of a study of graft-versus-host responses after intestinal transplantation. Clones were sequenced by immunoSEQ multiplex PCR, and TCRdb holds only the in-frame ones, with some missing. The sample yields roughly 70,000 clones, approximately 92% seen once. The sample here was bone marrow, taken 700 to 850 days after intestinal transplantation. These receptors all stem from a human patient who received an intestinal transplant, so some T cells may come from the graft donor. Each CDR3 is given with its conserved first and last residue. The order of the fields is V gene, J gene, D gene, clone size, CDR3 protein, CDR3 DNA. The D gene is left open where the match is weak. The size entry is marked missing in some rows and otherwise reads once, few, many or a size class.

>TRBV5-4|TRBJ1-1|-|-
CASSARELGRINTEAFF
TGTGCCAGCAGCGCTCGCGAGTTAGGACGGATTAACACTGAAGCTTTCTTT
>TRBV7-2|TRBJ2-6|-|-
CASSFPGQGLTGANVLTF
TGTGCCAGCAGCTTTCCGGGACAAGGTTTGACTGGGGCCAACGTCCTGACTTTC
>TRBV27|TRBJ2-1|TRBD2|-
CASSFPGTSERGEQFF
TGTGCCAGCAGTTTCCCAGGGACTAGCGAAAGGGGTGAGCAGTTCTTC
>TRBV12-5|TRBJ2-7|-|-
CASGPDTSSYEQYF
TGTGCTAGTGGCCCGGACACTAGCTCCTACGAGCAGTACTTC
>TRBV9|TRBJ2-1|TRBD2|-
CASSVEAGGGNEQFF
TGTGCCAGCAGCGTAGAAGCGGGAGGGGGCAATGAGCAGTTCTTC
>TRBV5-4|TRBJ1-4|TRBD1|-
CASSHPQGGGEKLFF
TGTGCCAGCAGTCATCCTCAGGGGGGAGGTGAAAAACTGTTTTTT
>TRBV9|TRBJ2-2|-|-
CASISQAGELFF
TGTGCCAGCATCAGCCAGGCCGGGGAGCTGTTTTTT
>TRBV13|TRBJ2-7|TRBD2|-
CASSGRLSGSNYEQYF
TGTGCCAGCAGCGGCCGCCTTAGCGGGAGTAACTACGAGCAGTACTTC
>TRBV9|TRBJ2-2|-|-
CASSDPQGLGGGELFF
TGTGCCAGCAGCGACCCACAGGGCCTTGGTGGCGGGGAGCTGTTTTTT
>TRBV7-9|TRBJ2-3|-|-
CASSFGGVLSTDTQYF
TGTGCCAGCAGCTTTGGCGGGGTTTTAAGCACAGATACGCAGTATTTT
>TRBV5-4|TRBJ1-1|TRBD1|-
CASSLRQGQAFF
TGTGCCAGCAGCTTGAGACAGGGTCAAGCTTTCTTT
>TRBV11-3|TRBJ2-5|TRBD1|-
CASSRQGGETQYF
TGTGCCAGCAGTCGACAGGGCGGGGAGACCCAGTACTTC
>TRBV10-3|TRBJ1-1|-|-
CAISDRQVNTEAFF
TGTGCCATCAGTGACCGGCAGGTGAACACTGAAGCTTTCTTT
>TRBV12-5|TRBJ1-2|-|-
CASGLVGTYGYTF
TGTGCTAGTGGTTTGGTAGGGACCTATGGCTACACCTTC
>TRBV6-6|TRBJ1-6|-|-
CASGLNINSPLHF
TGTGCCAGCGGGCTCAATATTAATTCACCCCTCCACTTT
>TRBV7-9|TRBJ1-1|-|once
CASSPVGTEAFF
TGCGCCAGCAGCCCGGTCGGCACTGAAGCTTTCTTT
>TRBV27|TRBJ2-5|-|-
CASSWGAPEGHETQYF
TGTGCCAGCAGTTGGGGGGCCCCGGAGGGCCACGAGACCCAGTACTTC
>TRBV27|TRBJ2-2|-|-
CASSLRTATGELFF
TGTGCCAGCAGTTTAAGGACAGCCACCGGGGAGCTGTTTTTT
>TRBV19|TRBJ1-3|TRBD1|-
CASRKQRLDRYGTGNTIYF
TGTGCCAGTAGAAAACAAAGATTGGACAGGTACGGGACAGGAAACACCATATATTTT
>TRBV10-2|TRBJ1-5|-|-
CASSEEYSNQPQHF
TGCGCCAGCAGTGAAGAGTATAGCAATCAGCCCCAGCATTTT
>TRBV7-3|TRBJ2-1|TRBD1|-
CASSQGADSEQFF
TGTGCCAGCAGCCAGGGGGCCGACAGTGAGCAGTTCTTC
>TRBV6-1|TRBJ1-2|-|-
CASRDPSGGYTF
TGTGCCAGCAGAGACCCAAGTGGAGGCTACACCTTC
>TRBV11-3|TRBJ2-3|-|-
CASSSGTHGTDTQYF
TGTGCCAGCAGTTCCGGGACCCACGGCACAGATACGCAGTATTTT
>TRBV10-3|TRBJ2-6|TRBD1|-
CAISESPGQGALRVGANVLTF
TGTGCCATCAGTGAGTCGCCGGGACAGGGGGCGTTAAGGGTTGGGGCCAACGTCCTGACTTTC
>TRBV7-6|TRBJ2-7|-|-
CASSSRTAGVEQYF
TGTGCCAGCAGCTCCAGGACGGCCGGGGTCGAGCAGTACTTC
>TRBV7-9|TRBJ2-5|TRBD1|-
CASSVFQGAGETQYF
TGTGCCAGCAGCGTATTTCAGGGGGCAGGGGAGACCCAGTACTTC
>TRBV5-1|TRBJ2-1|-|-
CASTQLGGLSYNEQFF
TGCGCCAGCACCCAACTGGGGGGTCTATCATACAATGAGCAGTTCTTC
>TRBV7-6|TRBJ1-1|-|few
CASSRYGNTEAFF
TGTGCCAGCTCCCGTTATGGGAACACTGAAGCTTTCTTT
>TRBV5-4|TRBJ2-3|-|-
CASSLQGGGVGDTQYF
TGTGCCAGCAGCTTACAGGGAGGCGGGGTTGGGGATACGCAGTATTTT
>TRBV6-5|TRBJ2-7|TRBD2|-
CASSSTSGTYEQYF
TGTGCCAGCTCGAGTACTAGCGGCACCTACGAGCAGTACTTC
>TRBV7-9|TRBJ2-5|-|-
CASSLQETQYF
TGTGCCAGCAGCTTGCAAGAGACCCAGTACTTC
>TRBV5-5|TRBJ2-7|-|-
CASSLGLYEQYF
TGTGCCAGCAGCTTGGGACTATACGAGCAGTACTTC
>TRBV19|TRBJ1-1|-|-
CATSWDTEAFF
TGTGCCACCTCCTGGGACACTGAAGCTTTCTTT
>TRBV5-6|TRBJ1-5|-|-
CASSLARGSNQPQHF
TGTGCCAGCAGCTTGGCTCGGGGGAGCAATCAGCCCCAGCATTTT
>TRBV2|TRBJ2-1|-|-
CASLWGDEQFF
TGTGCCAGCTTATGGGGTGATGAGCAGTTCTTC
>TRBV2|TRBJ2-7|TRBD2|once
CASSPLRLAGGTYEQYF
TGTGCCAGCAGTCCCTTACGACTAGCGGGGGGAACCTACGAGCAGTACTTC
>TRBV19|TRBJ2-5|TRBD2|-
CASSIRLGTSGAFQETQYF
TGTGCCAGTAGTATCCGCTTAGGGACTAGCGGGGCGTTCCAAGAGACCCAGTACTTC
>TRBV7-9|TRBJ1-6|-|-
CASSLGGFRSPLHF
TGTGCCAGCAGCTTAGGAGGGTTTCGATCACCCCTCCACTTT
>TRBV14|TRBJ1-2|-|-
CASSQGTVYGYTF
TGTGCCAGCAGCCAAGGGACAGTCTATGGCTACACCTTC